The 27 T cell receptor beta chains reported below all come from one sample, sequenced in a study of blood T cell repertoires in COVID-19 (dated by TCRdb to the early 2020s). Library preparation was by the immunoSEQ multiplex PCR assay. TCRdb took over this immuneACCESS table, retaining in-frame rearrangements with V and J assigned. Such tables are incomplete; in checked studies, under half of the missing clones stem from an unresolved V gene, and the remainder is unexplained. This sample is represented by about 100,000 clones; less than 90% of them were singletons. Of the sample, 3.8% falls within the top ten clones. Sequencing was carried out using peripheral blood. All receptors come from a man in his 60s with acute or convalescent COVID-19.

On this clone itself: The sample has other DNA sequences that encode this CDR3 too. The rearrangement links TRBV5-1 to TRBJ1-1; 8 bases are shared with TRBD1. The CDR3 contains 15 residues. V shed 0 bases and J 5 bases; nucleotides not matched to a gene: 6. Germline values: CDR1 SGHRS, CDR2 YFSETQ. The CDR3 region has the DNA TGCGCCAGCAGCTTGGGTCAGGGGGCAGGAACTGAAGCTTTCTTT. This codes for CASSLGQGAGTEAFF.

In its sample, this clone ranks as medium-sized (0.01 to 0.1%). This chain uses TRBV6-5 with TRBJ1-5; D remains unclear. The germline V and J ends were trimmed by 8 bases and 0 bases, with 8 bases remaining between them. This CDR3 spans 13 amino acids. Per germline, CDR1 MNHEY and CDR2 SVGAGI. The CDR3 loop reads CASGTYSNQPQHF. DNA of the CDR3: TGTGCCAGCGGCACATATAGCAATCAGCCCCAGCATTTT.

The chain carries TRBV6-5 and TRBJ1-2; TRBD1 agrees at 7 bases. V was clipped by 8 bases and J by 2 bases; unmatched bases: 8. The CDR3 contains 14 residues. Germline assignment: CDR1 MNHEY and CDR2 SVGAGI. DNA of the CDR3: TGTGCCAGCCTGGGACAGAAAGGAAACTATGGCTACACCTTC. Residues: CASLGQKGNYGYTF.

The chain is built from TRBV7-9 and TRBJ1-5; D is undetermined. Germline V lookup: CDR1 SEHNR, CDR2 FQNEAQ (reference sequence). The CDR3 sequence is 14 residues long. The V end was cut by 1 base, the J end by 7 bases, with 11 bases between. CDR3 bases: TGTGCCAGCAGCTTAGTCGGGATCGGGCAGCCCCAGCATTTT. Amino acid sequence: CASSLVGIGQPQHF.

The V call is TRBV6-5, the J call TRBJ1-3, with TRBD1 matching over 9 bases. The CDR3 is 13 residues long. V was clipped by 11 bases and J by 4 bases; unmatched bases: 6. In germline, CDR1 is MNHEY, CDR2 SVGAGI. The CDR3 spells CACRGTGGNTIYF. CDR3 nucleotide sequence: TGTGCCTGCCGAGGGACAGGGGGAAACACCATATATTTT.

The genes are TRBV21-1 and TRBJ2-5; the table's D gene call, TRBD1, was not cross checked with the DNA. TRBV21-1 is a recognized pseudogene. The CDR3 runs 17 residues. The CDR3 region is CASSATKTGGVQETQYF. The CDR3 DNA reads as TGTGCCAGCAGCGCGACCAAGACAGGGGGGGTTCAAGAGACCCAGTACTTC.

The J gene is TRBJ1-1, the V gene TRBV9; no reliable D call. The germline V and J ends were trimmed by 2 bases and 4 bases, with 9 bases remaining between them. Germline-derived CDR1 and CDR2 are SGDLS and YYNGEE. The CDR3 runs 13 residues. This CDR3 is CASSVQAGTEAFF. The CDR3 bases are TGTGCCAGCAGCGTCCAGGCGGGCACTGAAGCTTTCTTT.

The chain couples TRBV12-3 or TRBV12-4 to TRBJ1-4; D uncertain. The ends were cut back, 5 bases at V and 8 bases at J, with 9 bases in the middle. The CDR3 is made up of 12 amino acids. Here the CDR3 reads CASSPHEEKLFF. Here the CDR3 DNA reads TGTGCCAGCAGTCCTCACGAGGAAAAACTGTTTTTT.

V gene TRBV19 combines with J gene TRBJ1-2, with TRBD1 identical over 8 bases. The V segment lost 4 bases and the J segment 3 bases; nucleotides outside the gene matches: 4. There are 14 residues in the CDR3. CDR1 is LNHDA and CDR2 is SQIVND in the germline V gene (reference sequence). The CDR3: CASSTDRGHYGYTF. For the CDR3, the DNA is TGTGCCAGTAGTACCGACAGGGGACACTATGGCTACACCTTC.

The chain joins TRBV18 to TRBJ2-3; D is unresolved. V was clipped by 4 bases and J by 4 bases, with 9 bases between them. The germline V gene has CDR1 KGHSH and CDR2 LQKENI. This CDR3 has 13 amino acids. This CDR3 reads CASSLTFSDTQYF. In nucleotides, the CDR3 is TGTGCCAGCTCACTAACTTTTTCAGATACGCAGTATTTT. Looking up the rest from reference TRBV18 and TRBJ2-3 gives the full variable domain: NAGVMQNPRHLVRRRGQEARLRCSPMKGHSHVYWYRQLPEEGLKFMVYLQKENIIDESGMPKERFSAEFPKEGPSILRIQQVVRGDSAAYFCASSLTFSDTQYFGPGTRLTVL.

J is TRBJ1-1 and V is TRBV6-5; a weak D match, TRBD1 (5 bases). The CDR3 covers 12 residues. The germline V gene has CDR1 MNHEY and CDR2 SVGAGI. Trimming took 6 bases from V and 3 from J, leaving 8 bases between them. The CDR3 reads CASSPRDTEAFF. CDR3 bases: TGTGCCAGCAGCCCCAGGGACACTGAAGCTTTCTTT.

The gene calls are TRBV6-6 and TRBJ2-2; 8 bases are shared with TRBD1. V lost 2 bases and J lost 7; bases outside the gene matches: 6. Looked up from germline, CDR1 is MNHNY and CDR2 is SVGAGI (reference sequence). This CDR3 is 15 amino acids long. The CDR3 region has the DNA TGTGCCAGCAGTTACGTGACAGGGGTGGGCGGGGAGCTGTTTTTT. It is translated as CASSYVTGVGGELFF.

The chain employs TRBV20-1 and TRBJ2-3; D is unresolved. V was shortened by 6 bases and J by 6 bases, with 7 bases between the two germline ends. CDR1 DFQATT and CDR2 SNEGSKA come from the germline V gene (reference sequence). The CDR3 contains 10 residues. CDR3 in amino acids: CSASQDTQYF. As DNA, the CDR3 is TGCAGTGCGTCTCAGGATACGCAGTATTTT.

V gene TRBV5-1 combines with J gene TRBJ2-2; 7 nucleotides line up with TRBD2. The CDR3 contains 16 residues. CDR1 and CDR2 (germline): SGHRS, YFSETQ. Trimming cost V 0 bases and J 5 bases; bases outside gene matches: 7. In DNA, the CDR3 is TGCGCCAGCAGCTTGGATGCGGGAGTAGGTACCGGGGAGCTGTTTTTT. Residues: CASSLDAGVGTGELFF. Looking up the rest from reference TRBV5-1 and TRBJ2-2 gives the full variable domain: KAGVTQTPRYLIKTRGQQVTLSCSPISGHRSVSWYQQTPGQGLQFLFEYFSETQRNKGNFPGRFSGRQFSNSRSEMNVSTLELGDSALYLCASSLDAGVGTGELFFGEGSRLTVL.

The CDR3 bases are TGTGCCAGCAGCCAAGTCCGAGGGACAGATACGCAGTATTTT. Translated, it gives CASSQVRGTDTQYF. This chain links TRBV3-1 (or the pseudogene TRBV3-2) with TRBJ2-3, with D maybe TRBD2 (5 bases). Germline assignment: CDR1 LGHDT and CDR2 YNNKEL (reference sequence). The CDR3 sequence is 14 residues long. V was shortened by 1 base and J by 3 bases, with 8 bases between the two germline ends.

The chain combines TRBV12-5 with TRBJ1-1; 7 bases align to TRBD1. J lost 2 bases, V lost 1 base, and 10 bases had no gene match. Germline CDR1 and CDR2: LGHNT and FRNRAP. This CDR3 is 17 amino acids long. CDR3 protein: CASGLAPGQILNTEAFF. CDR3 DNA sequence: TGTGCTAGTGGTTTGGCCCCGGGACAGATACTAAACACTGAAGCTTTCTTT.

V is TRBV30 and J is TRBJ1-2; TRBD1 matches at 9 bases. Per germline, CDR1 GTSNPN and CDR2 SVGIG (reference sequence). The CDR3 extends over 15 amino acids. Trimming cost V 2 bases and J 4 bases; bases outside gene matches: 8. This CDR3 reads CAWSRTGALIYGYTF. In DNA, the CDR3 is TGTGCCTGGAGTAGGACAGGGGCCCTTATCTATGGCTACACCTTC.

The chain employs TRBV4-3 and TRBJ2-1, with 13 nucleotides matching TRBD2. V lost 1 base to trimming and J lost 6 bases; unmatched junction nucleotides: 6. The CDR3 loop spans 17 amino acids. Germline CDR1 is LGHNA and CDR2 is YSLEER. The DNA for the CDR3 is TGCGCCAGCAGCCAAGCTGGGACTAGCGGGGTTTCCAATGAGCAGTTCTTC. Translated: CASSQAGTSGVSNEQFF.

The genes are TRBV9 and TRBJ2-7; 10 bases fit TRBD2. The CDR3 is made up of 15 amino acids. Looked up from germline, CDR1 is SGDLS and CDR2 is YYNGEE. Trimming removed 4 bases from V and 2 bases from J; junction bases left unmatched: 6. The DNA for the CDR3 is TGTGCCAGCAGCCCGCGGACTAGCGGACCCTACGAGCAGTACTTC. It encodes CASSPRTSGPYEQYF.

The V gene is TRBV5-1, the J gene TRBJ2-1, with TRBD2 matching 7 bases. CDR3 length: 15 amino acids. The ends lost 0 bases at V and 9 bases at J; junction bases unmatched: 9. Germline CDR1 reads SGHRS; CDR2 reads YFSETQ. The CDR3 loop reads CASSLVVGGPSEQFF. The CDR3 DNA reads TGCGCCAGCAGCTTGGTGGTGGGAGGGCCATCTGAGCAGTTCTTC.

In this sample, this clone turned up once. The chain joins TRBV9 to TRBJ2-5; 14 bases agree with TRBD2. V was pared by 3 bases and J by 5 bases, with 6 bases of the junction left unmatched. The CDR3 sequence is 16 residues long. Germline CDR1 SGDLS, CDR2 YYNGEE. In DNA, the CDR3 is TGTGCCAGCAGCGGAGGACTAGCGGGGGGCCTGGAGACCCAGTACTTC. Its protein product is CASSGGLAGGLETQYF.

The chain uses TRBV5-8 and TRBJ2-5, with TRBD2 matching over 14 bases. The V gene end was trimmed by 3 bases and the J gene end by 4 bases; junction bases not matched to a gene: 5. Germline V gene lookup returns CDR1 SGHTS and CDR2 YDEGEE. The CDR3 is 16 amino acids. CDR3 sequence (DNA): TGTGCCAGCAGCTCCCTAGGACTAGCGGGAGGAGAGACCCAGTACTTC. Translation: CASSSLGLAGGETQYF.

The chain links TRBV2 to TRBJ2-7; no clear D. Trimming took 2 bases from V and 2 from J, leaving 22 bases between them. The CDR3 is 18 amino acids. Germline values: CDR1 SNHLY, CDR2 FYNNEI. The CDR3 here is CASSESVVGGAITYEQYF. The CDR3 nucleotides are TGTGCCAGCAGTGAATCGGTAGTAGGTGGAGCAATTACCTACGAGCAGTACTTC.

The chain joins TRBV5-1 to TRBJ2-5; 11 nucleotides agree with TRBD2. The CDR3 extends over 16 amino acids. The germline V gene encodes CDR1 SGHRS and CDR2 YFSETQ. V lost 2 bases, J lost 5 bases, and 8 bases stayed unmatched. The CDR3 here is CASSFNVAGGGETQYF. The CDR3 DNA is TGCGCCAGCAGCTTCAACGTAGCGGGAGGGGGTGAGACCCAGTACTTC. Looking up the rest from reference TRBV5-1 and TRBJ2-5 gives the full variable domain: KAGVTQTPRYLIKTRGQQVTLSCSPISGHRSVSWYQQTPGQGLQFLFEYFSETQRNKGNFPGRFSGRQFSNSRSEMNVSTLELGDSALYLCASSFNVAGGGETQYFGPGTRLLVL.

The V call is TRBV19, the J call TRBJ2-1, with D possibly being TRBD1 (5 bases). V lost 6 bases and J 3 bases, leaving 6 bases between the germline ends. The CDR3 runs 12 residues. CDR1 and CDR2 (germline): LNHDA, SQIVND (reference sequence). The CDR3 loop reads CASRRGYNEQFF. DNA of the CDR3: TGTGCCAGTAGAAGGGGCTACAATGAGCAGTTCTTC.

The chain couples TRBV5-1 to TRBJ2-5; 7 bases line up with TRBD2. Germline lookup yields CDR1 SGHRS and CDR2 YFSETQ. The junction had 10 bases not matched to a gene; V was cut back by 0 bases and J by 5 bases. The CDR3 consists of 16 residues. The CDR3 DNA follows: TGCGCCAGCAGCTTGGAGTGGCGCGGGAGTGGCGAGACCCAGTACTTC. As protein: CASSLEWRGSGETQYF.

The chain is built from TRBV7-9 and TRBJ2-3; 9 bases are shared with TRBD2. The CDR3 consists of 15 residues. V gave up 5 bases and J gave up 7 bases; unmatched junction bases: 10. Germline V CDR1 and CDR2: SEHNR, FQNEAQ (reference sequence). CDR3 sequence reads: CASSPRGGAMYTQYF. The CDR3 nucleotides read TGTGCCAGCAGCCCCCGCGGGGGGGCCATGTATACGCAGTATTTT.